The clone carrying this T cell receptor beta chain was detected many times. The antigen is unknown. This record comes from a study of Graves' ophthalmopathy and Graves' hyperthyroidism. Having ophthalmopathy, the donors showed moderate-to-severe activity, CAS ≥3 and NOSPECS ≥4, with disease lasting under 3 months. Germline-derived CDR1 and CDR2 are SGDLS and YYNGEE. The CDR3 is 15 residues long. Between the trimmed V and J ends, which lost 7 bases and 9 bases, there was a span of 20 bases. TCR beta CDR3 regions were amplified from RNA transcripts. Investigators did first-round RT-PCR with HTBI primers, then second-round multiplex PCR. TCRdb fed the multiplex PCR reads into MiXCR, producing one record per CDR3 protein. The sample carries 660,000 or so distinct CDR3 sequences, under 50% recorded once. Findings of the study overall: At 65% to 71% sensitivity and 72.22% specificity, the model predicted progression of the ophthalmopathy. Ophthalmopathy and stable hyperthyroidism were discriminated by a 13-signature model, with about 90% sensitivity and 70% to 84% specificity.

The receptor comes from an adult man with Graves' ophthalmopathy. The sequencing input was peripheral blood. The chain couples TRBV9 to TRBJ1-6, with D possibly matching TRBD1 (5 bases). This CDR3 is CASSPRQGEGSPLHF. DNA for the CDR3: TGTGCCAGCTCACCCCGCCAGGGTGAAGGTTCACCCCTCCACTTT.